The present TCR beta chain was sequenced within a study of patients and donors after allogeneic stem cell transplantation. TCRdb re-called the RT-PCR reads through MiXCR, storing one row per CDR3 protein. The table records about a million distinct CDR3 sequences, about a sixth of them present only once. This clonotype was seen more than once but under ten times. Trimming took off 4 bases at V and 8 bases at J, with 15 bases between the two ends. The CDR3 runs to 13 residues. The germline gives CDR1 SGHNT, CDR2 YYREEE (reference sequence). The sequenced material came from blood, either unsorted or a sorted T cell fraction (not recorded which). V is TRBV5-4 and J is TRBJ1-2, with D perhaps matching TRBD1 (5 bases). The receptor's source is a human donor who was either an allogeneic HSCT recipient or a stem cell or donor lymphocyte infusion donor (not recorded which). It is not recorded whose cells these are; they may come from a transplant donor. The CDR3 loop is CASSHPDSIGYTF. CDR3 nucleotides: TGTGCCAGCAGCCATCCCGACAGTATCGGCTACACCTTC.